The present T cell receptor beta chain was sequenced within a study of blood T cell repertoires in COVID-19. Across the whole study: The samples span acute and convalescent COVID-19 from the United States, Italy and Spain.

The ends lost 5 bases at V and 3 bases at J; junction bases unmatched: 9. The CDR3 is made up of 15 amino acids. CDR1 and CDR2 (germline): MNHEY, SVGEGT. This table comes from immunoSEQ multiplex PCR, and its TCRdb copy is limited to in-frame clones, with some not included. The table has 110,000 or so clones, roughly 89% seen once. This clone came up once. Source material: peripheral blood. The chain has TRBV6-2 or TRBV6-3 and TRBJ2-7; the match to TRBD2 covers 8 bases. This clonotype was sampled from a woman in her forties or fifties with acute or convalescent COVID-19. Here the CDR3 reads CASSALAGGFYEQYF. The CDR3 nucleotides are TGTGCCAGCAGTGCTTTGGCGGGAGGATTCTACGAGCAGTACTTC.